Listed below are T cell receptor beta chains from one sample, sequenced in a study of blood T cell repertoires in COVID-19. Generated by immunoSEQ multiplex PCR, the TCRdb table keeps only in-frame clones and is missing some. The data contain around 180,000 clones, 84% of them singletons. The specimen was peripheral blood. These receptors were collected from a human donor in a cohort sampled during active COVID-19. Each CDR3 is given with its conserved first and last residue. The D gene is left open where the match is weak. Only part of the rows carry a size: once, few, many, or a class if the clone is expanded.

TRBV4-1,.,TRBJ2-1,TRBD2,TGCGCCAGCAGCCAGGTCTTAGCGGGGGGCTACAATGAGCAGTTCTTC,CASSQVLAGGYNEQFF
TRBV10-3,.,TRBJ2-7,TRBD2,TGTGCCATCAGTGAAGGGCTAGCGGCCTACGAGCAGTACTTC,CAISEGLAAYEQYF
TRBV7-2,.,TRBJ1-1,.,TGTGCCAGCAGCTTACCTGGCGGCTATGAAGCTTTCTTT,CASSLPGGYEAFF
TRBV7-8,.,TRBJ2-7,.,TGTGCCAGCAGCCCACAGGGTCCCCTGCACGAGCAGTACTTC,CASSPQGPLHEQYF
TRBV6-6,few,TRBJ1-5,TRBD1,TGTGCCAGCAGTTACTCAAACCGGGACAGGGAGCATTTT,CASSYSNRDREHF
TRBV29-1,.,TRBJ2-1,.,TGCAGCGTGGGTCGTACAGGAGACCCTTCCTACAATGAGCAGTTCTTC,CSVGRTGDPSYNEQFF
TRBV6-6,few,TRBJ1-1,TRBD1,TGTGCCAGCAGTTACTCTTCAGGGGGGAACACTGAAGCTTTCTTT,CASSYSSGGNTEAFF
TRBV27,.,TRBJ1-6,.,TGTGCCAGCAGTTTATCGCCCCCCCCCGGGAATTCACCCCTCCACTTT,CASSLSPPPGNSPLHF
TRBV4-1,.,TRBJ1-5,TRBD1,TGCGCCAGCAGCCGGAGGGGGGACAGAGAATATAGCAATCAGCCCCAGCATTTT,CASSRRGDREYSNQPQHF
TRBV6-5,.,TRBJ1-2,.,TGTGCCAGCACCCTAGCCCGGACCTATGGCTACACCTTC,CASTLARTYGYTF
TRBV24-1,once,TRBJ2-7,TRBD1,TGTGCCACCAGTGGACAGGGAGTCCCCTACGAGCAGTACTTC,CATSGQGVPYEQYF
TRBV3-1/TRBV3-2,once,TRBJ1-2,.,TGTGCCAGCAGCCCATATACAGGGAACTATGGCTACACCTTC,CASSPYTGNYGYTF
TRBV7-6,.,TRBJ2-5,.,TGTGCCAGCAGCTTAGCCGGGGGGCGGGGAGAGACCCAGTACTTC,CASSLAGGRGETQYF
TRBV9,.,TRBJ1-6,.,TGTGCCAGCAGCGGTCAGGCCCACTCTAATTCACCCCTCCACTTT,CASSGQAHSNSPLHF
TRBV5-1,.,TRBJ2-7,TRBD2,TGCGCCAGCAGCTCATGGACTAGCGCCTTATTCTCCTACGAGCAGTACTTC,CASSSWTSALFSYEQYF
TRBV18,.,TRBJ2-7,TRBD2,TGTGCCAGCTCACCCTCCGGGACTAGGGGGTACGAGCAGTACTTC,CASSPSGTRGYEQYF
TRBV5-1,.,TRBJ2-1,.,TGCGCCAGCAGCCCCTCCCTCATTAGCTCCTACAATGAGCAGTTCTTC,CASSPSLISSYNEQFF
TRBV4-1,.,TRBJ2-7,TRBD1,TGCGCCAGCAGCCTAGGACAGGGTGCGTACGAGCAGTACTTC,CASSLGQGAYEQYF
TRBV7-9,.,TRBJ2-5,TRBD1,TGTGCCAGCAGCTCAGACAACAGGGGCCAAGAGACCCAGTACTTC,CASSSDNRGQETQYF
TRBV15,.,TRBJ1-5,TRBD1,TGTGCCACCAGCAGAGACCGGATAACGGGACAGAGAAATCAGCCCCAGCATTTT,CATSRDRITGQRNQPQHF
TRBV7-2,.,TRBJ1-2,TRBD1,TGTGCCAGCAGAAATAACAGGGGGCGAGTCTATGGCTACACCTTC,CASRNNRGRVYGYTF
TRBV7-6,.,TRBJ1-6,TRBD1,TGTGCCAGCAGCCTAACAGGGGTGGGTTCACCCCTCCACTTT,CASSLTGVGSPLHF
TRBV5-4,.,TRBJ2-2,.,TGTGCCAGCAGCCCCTTAGCTTCCACCGGGGAGCTGTTTTTT,CASSPLASTGELFF
TRBV15,.,TRBJ1-3,TRBD1,TGTGCCACCAGCAGAGGGGACAGGGGCTCTGGAAACACCATATATTTT,CATSRGDRGSGNTIYF
TRBV7-8,.,TRBJ1-4,TRBD1,TGTGCCAGCAGCCCATGGACAGGGGGCAATGAAAAACTGTTTTTT,CASSPWTGGNEKLFF
TRBV13,.,TRBJ1-1,.,TGTGCCAGCAGCTTACGGGGGATGGCCACTGAAGCTTTCTTT,CASSLRGMATEAFF
TRBV13,.,TRBJ2-7,.,TGTGCCAGCAGCCCCCCTCGGGAGTCCTACGAGCAGTACTTC,CASSPPRESYEQYF
TRBV9,.,TRBJ2-7,TRBD1,TGTGCCAGCAGCCCCGGACAGGGCCTCTCCTACGAGCAGTACTTC,CASSPGQGLSYEQYF
TRBV5-5,.,TRBJ1-2,.,TGTGCCAGCAGCTCCAGCCCGGCGATAGCGGGCTACACCTTC,CASSSSPAIAGYTF
TRBV5-1,.,TRBJ2-5,.,TGCGCCAGCAGCTTTCGGCGGGAAACGGGGGAGACCCAGTACTTC,CASSFRRETGETQYF
TRBV6-6,.,TRBJ2-2,TRBD2,TGTGCCAGCAGTCGACTAGCGGGGTTAAACACCGGGGAGCTGTTTTTT,CASSRLAGLNTGELFF
TRBV27,once,TRBJ1-1,.,TGTGCCAGCAGTTTTAGCTCCCCTCAAGCAGCTTTCTTT,CASSFSSPQAAFF
TRBV19,.,TRBJ1-2,.,TGTGCCAGTAGTTACGACAGAGGCTATGGCTACACCTTC,CASSYDRGYGYTF
TRBV27,.,TRBJ1-2,.,TGTGCCAGCAGTTTATTCGGGCGGGATCTCGGCTACACCTTC,CASSLFGRDLGYTF
TRBV29-1,few,TRBJ2-2,TRBD1,TGCAGCGTCGGACAGGACACCGGGGAGCTGTTTTTT,CSVGQDTGELFF
TRBV9,.,TRBJ2-5,TRBD2,TGTGCCAGCAGCGTAGGCGGGGGGACATCCGCTCAAGAGACCCAGTACTTC,CASSVGGGTSAQETQYF
TRBV5-1,.,TRBJ2-1,TRBD1,TGCGCCAGCAGCCCGCGGGACAGGGGGCGAGAGCTGTTCTTC,CASSPRDRGRELFF
TRBV20-1,.,TRBJ1-5,.,TGCAGTGCTAGTATTGGGCGCAATCAGCCCCAGCATTTT,CSASIGRNQPQHF
TRBV29-1,few,TRBJ2-1,TRBD1,TGCAGCGTTGAGAGATCCGGGACAGGGGTGGATGAGCAGTTCTTC,CSVERSGTGVDEQFF
TRBV4-1,.,TRBJ2-2,.,TGCGCCAGCAGCCAGTACAGGAACACCGGGGAGCTGTTTTTT,CASSQYRNTGELFF
TRBV3-1/TRBV3-2,.,TRBJ1-2,TRBD1,TGTGCCAGCAGCCAATTGGGACAGAAATCCTCGAATGGCTACACCTTC,CASSQLGQKSSNGYTF
TRBV19,.,TRBJ1-5,.,TGTGCCAGTATGGGAGGGCCCAATCAGCCCCAGCATTTT,CASMGGPNQPQHF
TRBV18,.,TRBJ2-3,TRBD2,TGTGCCAGCTCACCCGAAGCTAGCGGGGGTCCAGATACGCAGTATTTT,CASSPEASGGPDTQYF
TRBV19,once,TRBJ1-2,TRBD1,TGTGCCAGTAGTATTCAGGCAGGGGGAGGCTACACCTTC,CASSIQAGGGYTF
TRBV6-2/TRBV6-3,.,TRBJ2-1,TRBD2,TGTGCCAGCAGTTACCTTCTAGCGGGGGTTAATGAGCAGTTCTTC,CASSYLLAGVNEQFF
TRBV7-8,few,TRBJ1-3,.,TGTGCCAGCAGCGCCCACACCAACTCTGGAAACACCATATATTTT,CASSAHTNSGNTIYF
TRBV10-2,.,TRBJ1-4,TRBD1,TGCGCCAGCAGTGAAGGGACAGGGGGATCTGCTCGTGGTGAAAAACTGTTTTTT,CASSEGTGGSARGEKLFF
TRBV15,.,TRBJ2-7,.,TGTGCCACCAGCAGGCTAGAGGGTACGGGGAGCTCCTACGAGCAGTACTTC,CATSRLEGTGSSYEQYF
TRBV5-8,few,TRBJ1-1,.,TGTGCCAGCAGCTTGTACAGGGCTTCTGAAGCTTTCTTT,CASSLYRASEAFF
TRBV5-4,.,TRBJ2-5,TRBD1,TGTGCCAGCAGCCCACCCACCACAGGGGTGATCGAGACCCAGTACTTC,CASSPPTTGVIETQYF
TRBV2,.,TRBJ1-5,TRBD1,TGTGCCAGCAGTATCGACAGGGCTCTTCGCCAGCCCCAGCATTTT,CASSIDRALRQPQHF
TRBV30,few,TRBJ1-1,.,TGTGCCTGGAGTTTAAGGGGCACTGAAGCTTTCTTT,CAWSLRGTEAFF
TRBV7-9,few,TRBJ2-7,TRBD2,TGTGCCAGCAGCCGCGGGGGGATCTACGAGCAGTACTTC,CASSRGGIYEQYF
TRBV6-5,.,TRBJ1-4,TRBD1,TGTGCCACGGGACAGGCTAACGAAAAACTGTTTTTT,CATGQANEKLFF
TRBV7-9,.,TRBJ2-7,TRBD2,TGTGCCAGCAGCTTAGGGCTAGCGGTGCACGAGCAGTACTTC,CASSLGLAVHEQYF
TRBV9,.,TRBJ2-5,TRBD1,TGTGCCAGCAGCGGAGGGGGCCGTATTGAGACCCAGTACTTC,CASSGGGRIETQYF
TRBV10-1,few,TRBJ1-5,.,TGCGCCAGCAGTGAAGCAGGGGTCAATCAGCCCCAGCATTTT,CASSEAGVNQPQHF
TRBV24-1,.,TRBJ2-1,.,TGTGCCACCAGTGATAGCCCCGGGGGTGAGCAGTTCTTC,CATSDSPGGEQFF
TRBV12-3/TRBV12-4,.,TRBJ2-3,TRBD2,TGTGCCAGCAGCCCAAGCGGGGGTCAACAGTATTTT,CASSPSGGQQYF
TRBV6-6,.,TRBJ1-2,.,TGTGCCAGCACTCGAGTACCGGTCTCCTCTCTAAGGGGGACGGCTTATGGCTACACCTTC,CASTRVPVSSLRGTAYGYTF